The rows below give T cell receptor beta chains drawn from one sample of a study of OX40 agonist ivuxolimab in advanced cancers. This table comes from immunoSEQ multiplex PCR, and its TCRdb copy is limited to in-frame clones, with some not included. This table holds about 49,000 clones, roughly 94% found once. Sequencing was performed on CD4+ or CD8+ T cells sorted from blood, taken in a trial of the OX40 agonist ivuxolimab. These receptor sequences come from an adult with an advanced solid tumor such as melanoma, head and neck, liver or kidney cancer. Each CDR3 is given with its conserved first and last residue. The order of the fields is D gene, V gene, CDR3 protein. A D gene is named only where the DNA matches it firmly.

>NA|TRBV4-1
CASSQAGGLLNTQYF
>TRBD1|TRBV18
CASSPFPGQGIHSGNTIYF
>NA|TRBV27
CASSFAGQETQYF
>NA|TRBV5-6
CASSWGPTNEAFF
>NA|TRBV28
CASSLYLTTGTYNYGYTF
>NA|TRBV27
CASSFTGYNEQFF
>NA|TRBV4-3
CASSQDIPKNTEAFF
>NA|TRBV5-1
CASSLGGGYTF
>NA|TRBV27
CASSINQGQVGYTF
>TRBD1|TRBV4-2
CASSPLHGTGFDEQFF
>NA|TRBV27
CASSSVLFTKNIQYF
>NA|TRBV6-5
CASSAPQGTEAFF
>NA|TRBV28
CASSSGHDSGNTIYF
>NA|TRBV9
CASSVETGPYEQYF
>NA|TRBV7-9
CASTPRTGYTYEQYF
>TRBD2|TRBV7-8
CASSLSQREVTTGELFF
>NA|TRBV7-6
CASSSGPVDPRSLFYEQYF
>TRBD1|TRBV6-6
CASSRDRRATEAFF
>NA|TRBV7-9
CASSSGATEQYF
>TRBD2|TRBV4-1
CASSQAALGLAGYSYEQYF
>TRBD2|TRBV9
CASSVRSGSSYNEQFF
>NA|TRBV28
CASSWREGAALNQPQHF
>NA|TRBV10-3
CAISESEGLTQETQYF
>NA|TRBV5-5
CASSLGSGPDTQYF
>NA|TRBV21-1
CASRTDRGQNTGELFF
>NA|TRBV11-3
CASSLVTVSSYEQYF
>NA|TRBV9
CASSTTGSPLGTDTQYF
>TRBD1|TRBV9
CASGQGDHNEQFF
>NA|TRBV4-2
CASSADSELRGFF
>TRBD2|TRBV29-1
CSNLGLPNPEDYNEQFF
>NA|TRBV2
CASRGSGQFF
>TRBD2|TRBV27
CASRLAASTDTQYF
>NA|TRBV14
CASSHGLGETQYF
>NA|TRBV6-1
CASSEGGYEQYF
>TRBD2|TRBV30
CAWSGGAGGNEQYF
>NA|TRBV6-5
CASRLGETEAFF
>NA|TRBV7-9
CASSPPGTVGDTQYF
>NA|TRBV27
CASSSGTLNYGYTF
>NA|TRBV19
CATRTWNNEQFF